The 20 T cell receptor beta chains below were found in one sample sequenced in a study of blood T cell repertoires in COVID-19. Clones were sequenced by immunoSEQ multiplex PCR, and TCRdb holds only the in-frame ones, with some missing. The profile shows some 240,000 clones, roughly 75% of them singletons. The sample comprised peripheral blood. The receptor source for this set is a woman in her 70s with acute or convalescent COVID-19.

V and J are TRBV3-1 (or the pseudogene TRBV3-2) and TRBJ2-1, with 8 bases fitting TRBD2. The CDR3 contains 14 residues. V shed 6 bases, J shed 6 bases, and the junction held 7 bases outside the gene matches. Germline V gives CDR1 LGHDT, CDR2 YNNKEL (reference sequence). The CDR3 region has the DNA TGTGCCAGCAGAAACGGGGGGGCCGTCAATGAGCAGTTCTTC. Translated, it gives CASRNGGAVNEQFF.

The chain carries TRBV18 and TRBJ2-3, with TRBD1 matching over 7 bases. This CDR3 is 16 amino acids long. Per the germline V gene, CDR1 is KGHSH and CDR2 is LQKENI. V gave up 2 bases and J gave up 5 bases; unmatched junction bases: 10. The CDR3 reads CASSPTTGSGGDTQYF. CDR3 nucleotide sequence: TGTGCCAGCTCACCAACGACAGGGAGTGGGGGAGATACGCAGTATTTT.

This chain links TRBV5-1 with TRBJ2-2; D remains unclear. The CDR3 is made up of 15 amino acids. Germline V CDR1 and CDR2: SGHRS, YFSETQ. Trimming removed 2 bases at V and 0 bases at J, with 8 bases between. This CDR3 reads CASSFPEPNTGELFF. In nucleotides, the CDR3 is TGCGCCAGCAGCTTTCCTGAGCCGAACACCGGGGAGCTGTTTTTT.

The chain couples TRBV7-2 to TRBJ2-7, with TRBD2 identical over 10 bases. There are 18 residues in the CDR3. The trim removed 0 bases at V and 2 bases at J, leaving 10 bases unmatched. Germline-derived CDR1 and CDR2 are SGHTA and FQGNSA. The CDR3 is CASSLAVSSGGETYEQYF. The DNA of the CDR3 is TGTGCCAGCAGCTTAGCGGTTTCTAGCGGGGGTGAAACCTACGAGCAGTACTTC.

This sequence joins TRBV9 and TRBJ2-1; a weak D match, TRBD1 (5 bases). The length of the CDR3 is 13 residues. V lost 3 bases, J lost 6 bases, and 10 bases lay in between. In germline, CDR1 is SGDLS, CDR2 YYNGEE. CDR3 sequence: CASSGAGFNEQFF. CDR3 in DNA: TGTGCCAGCAGCGGGGCAGGGTTCAATGAGCAGTTCTTC.

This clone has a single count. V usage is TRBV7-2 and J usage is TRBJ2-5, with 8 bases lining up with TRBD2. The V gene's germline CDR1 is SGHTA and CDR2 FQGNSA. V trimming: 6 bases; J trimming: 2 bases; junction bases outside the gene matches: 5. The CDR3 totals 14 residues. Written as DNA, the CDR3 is TGTGCCAGCAGTTGGTTAGCGGGGCAAGAGACCCAGTACTTC. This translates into CASSWLAGQETQYF.

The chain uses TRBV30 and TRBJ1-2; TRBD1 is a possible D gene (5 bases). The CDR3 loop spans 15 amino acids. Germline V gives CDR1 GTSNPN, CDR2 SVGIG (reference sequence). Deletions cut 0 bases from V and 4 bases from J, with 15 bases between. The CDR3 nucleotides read TGTGCCTGGAGTGTACCCCGGCAGGGAACCTATGGCTACACCTTC. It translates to CAWSVPRQGTYGYTF. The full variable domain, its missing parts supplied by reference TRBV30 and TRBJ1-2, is SQTIHQWPATLVQPVGSPLSLECTVEGTSNPNLYWYRQAAGRGLQLLFYSVGIGQISSEVPQNLSASRPQDRQFILSSKKLLLSDSGFYLCAWSVPRQGTYGYTFGSGTRLTVV.

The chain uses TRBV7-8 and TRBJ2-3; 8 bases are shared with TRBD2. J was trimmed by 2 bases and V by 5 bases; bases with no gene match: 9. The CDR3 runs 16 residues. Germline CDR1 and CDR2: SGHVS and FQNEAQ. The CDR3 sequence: CASSQTSGPTTDTQYF. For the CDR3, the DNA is TGTGCCAGCAGCCAAACTAGCGGACCTACCACAGATACGCAGTATTTT.

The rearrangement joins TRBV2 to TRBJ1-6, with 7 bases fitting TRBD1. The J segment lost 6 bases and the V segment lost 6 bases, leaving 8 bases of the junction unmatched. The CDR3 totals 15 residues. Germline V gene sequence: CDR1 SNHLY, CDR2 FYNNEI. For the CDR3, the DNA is TGTGCCAGCAGGGCAACACAGGGGCGTAATTCACCCCTCCACTTT. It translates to CASRATQGRNSPLHF.

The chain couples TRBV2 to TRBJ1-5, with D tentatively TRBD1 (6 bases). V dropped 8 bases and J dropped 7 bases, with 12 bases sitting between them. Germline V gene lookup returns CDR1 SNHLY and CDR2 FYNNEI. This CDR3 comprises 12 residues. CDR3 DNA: TGTGCCAGCGGGGGCGACGGGCAGCCCCAGCATTTT. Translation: CASGGDGQPQHF.

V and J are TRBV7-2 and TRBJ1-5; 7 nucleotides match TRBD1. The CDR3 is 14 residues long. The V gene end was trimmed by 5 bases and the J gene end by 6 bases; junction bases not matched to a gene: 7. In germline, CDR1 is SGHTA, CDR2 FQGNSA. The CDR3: CASSPRQGGQPQHF. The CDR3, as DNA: TGTGCCAGCAGCCCAAGGCAGGGGGGTCAGCCCCAGCATTTT.

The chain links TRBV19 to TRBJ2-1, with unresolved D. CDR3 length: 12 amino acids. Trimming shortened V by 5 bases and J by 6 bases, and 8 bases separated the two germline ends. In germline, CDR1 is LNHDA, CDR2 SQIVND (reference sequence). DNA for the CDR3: TGTGCCAGTAGTCCTCGGTCCAATGAGCAGTTCTTC. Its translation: CASSPRSNEQFF.

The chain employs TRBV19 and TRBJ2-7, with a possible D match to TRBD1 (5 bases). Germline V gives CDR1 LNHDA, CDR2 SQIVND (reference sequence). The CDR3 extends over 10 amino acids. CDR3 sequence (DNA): TGTAGGGGCAGCTTTTACGAGCAGTACGTC. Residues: CRGSFYEQYV.

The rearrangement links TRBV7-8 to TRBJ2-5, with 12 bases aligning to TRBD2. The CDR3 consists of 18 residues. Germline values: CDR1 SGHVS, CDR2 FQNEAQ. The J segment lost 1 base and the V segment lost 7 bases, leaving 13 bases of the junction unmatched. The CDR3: CASTEFRSLAGGQETQYF. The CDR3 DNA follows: TGTGCCAGCACCGAATTCAGGTCACTAGCGGGGGGCCAAGAGACCCAGTACTTC.

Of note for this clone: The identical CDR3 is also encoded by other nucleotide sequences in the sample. The CDR3 coding sequence is TGTGCCAGTAGCCAGGACACCTATGGCTACACCTTC. As protein: CASSQDTYGYTF. The V gene is TRBV19, the J gene TRBJ1-2; tentatively, D is TRBD1 (5 bases). Trimming removed 6 bases at V and 4 bases at J, with 9 bases between. Germline V gene sequence: CDR1 LNHDA, CDR2 SQIVND (reference sequence). This CDR3 spans 12 amino acids.

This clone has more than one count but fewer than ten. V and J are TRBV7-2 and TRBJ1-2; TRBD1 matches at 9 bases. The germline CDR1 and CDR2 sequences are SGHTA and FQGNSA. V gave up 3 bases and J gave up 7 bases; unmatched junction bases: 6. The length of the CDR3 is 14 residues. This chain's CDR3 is CASSFAGTGLGYTF. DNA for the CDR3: TGTGCCAGCAGCTTCGCCGGGACAGGGCTTGGCTACACCTTC.

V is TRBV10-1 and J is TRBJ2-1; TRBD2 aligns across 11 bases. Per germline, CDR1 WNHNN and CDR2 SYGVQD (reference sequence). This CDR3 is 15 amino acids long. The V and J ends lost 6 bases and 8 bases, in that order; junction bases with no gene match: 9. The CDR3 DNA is TGCGCCAGCAGCCTAGCGGGGGGCCGCCTGGATGAGCAGTTCTTC. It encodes CASSLAGGRLDEQFF.

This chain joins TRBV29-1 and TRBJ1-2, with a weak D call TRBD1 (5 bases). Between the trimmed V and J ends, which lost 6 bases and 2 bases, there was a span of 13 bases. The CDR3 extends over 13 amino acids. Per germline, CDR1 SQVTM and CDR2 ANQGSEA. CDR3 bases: TGCAGCGTCGCCCGCGGGGGGAACTATGGCTACACCTTC. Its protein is CSVARGGNYGYTF.

Written as DNA, the CDR3 is TGTGCCAGCGGGACTAGCGGGACCTTAGGGGGTACGCAGTATTTT. Encoded protein: CASGTSGTLGGTQYF. The chain uses TRBV6-6 and TRBJ2-3; TRBD2 matches at 13 bases. The CDR3 is 15 residues long. V gave up 8 bases and J gave up 8 bases; unmatched junction bases: 10. Germline CDR1 and CDR2: MNHNY and SVGAGI (reference sequence).

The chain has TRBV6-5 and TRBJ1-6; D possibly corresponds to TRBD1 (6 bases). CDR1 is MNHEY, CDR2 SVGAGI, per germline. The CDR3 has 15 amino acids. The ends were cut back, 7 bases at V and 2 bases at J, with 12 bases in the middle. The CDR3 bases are TGTGCCAGCAACGGGGGGGCAGCCTATAATTCACCCCTCCACTTT. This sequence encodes CASNGGAAYNSPLHF.